This is a list of T cell receptor beta chains from one sample in a study of OX40 agonist ivuxolimab in advanced cancers. Assay used: immunoSEQ multiplex PCR; TCRdb lists only in-frame clones, some missing. The table includes 65,000 to 85,000 clones, about 90% detected once. This material consisted of CD4+ or CD8+ T cells sorted from blood, taken in a trial of the OX40 agonist ivuxolimab. These receptor sequences come from an adult with an advanced solid tumor such as melanoma, head and neck, liver or kidney cancer. The CDR3 runs from the conserved cysteine through the conserved F or W. The D gene is left open where the match is weak. Some rows have no size entry. The others give once, few or many, or a class for an expanded clone.

D	size	V	J	CDR3	DNA
.	.	TRBV4-1	TRBJ1-6	CASSQGDRDSPLHF	TGCGCCAGCAGCCAAGGTGACCGGGATTCACCCCTCCACTTT
TRBD1	.	TRBV4-2	TRBJ1-4	CASSQGNRGGEKLFF	TGTGCCAGCAGCCAAGGGAACAGGGGTGGTGAAAAACTGTTTTTT
.	.	TRBV18	TRBJ1-1	CASSLSGRTEAFF	TGTGCCAGCTCACTCTCAGGGAGGACTGAAGCTTTCTTT
.	.	TRBV4-3	TRBJ1-5	CASSNGVRQPQHF	TGCGCCAGCAGCAACGGGGTCCGACAGCCCCAGCATTTT
.	.	TRBV11-2	TRBJ2-7	CASSLGPGRSYEQYF	TGTGCCAGCAGCTTGGGACCTGGCCGTTCCTACGAGCAGTACTTC
.	.	TRBV18	TRBJ2-3	CASSPLGDTQYF	TGTGCCAGCTCACCACTTGGCGACACGCAGTATTTT
.	.	TRBV7-2	TRBJ1-4	CASSFRATATNEKLFF	TGTGCCAGCAGCTTTAGGGCCACCGCGACTAATGAAAAACTGTTTTTT
.	.	TRBV2	TRBJ1-1	CASSVGAADTEAFF	TGTGCCAGCAGTGTGGGGGCTGCGGACACTGAAGCTTTCTTT
.	.	TRBV28	TRBJ1-4	CASSRRGLPTNEKLFF	TGTGCCAGCAGTCGCAGGGGCCTACCAACTAATGAAAAACTGTTTTTT
.	.	TRBV7-2	TRBJ1-1	CASRVQWNTEAFF	TGTGCCAGCAGGGTACAGTGGAACACTGAAGCTTTCTTT
TRBD1	.	TRBV18	TRBJ2-2	CASSPGTVNTGELFF	TGTGCCAGCTCACCAGGGACAGTGAACACCGGGGAGCTGTTTTTT
.	.	TRBV5-4	TRBJ2-5	CASSSQGGGQETQYF	TGTGCCAGCAGCTCACAGGGGGGGGGCCAAGAGACCCAGTACTTC
.	.	TRBV7-3	TRBJ2-3	CASSLGGNTDTQYF	TGTGCCAGCAGCTTAGGCGGGAACACAGATACGCAGTATTTT
.	.	TRBV28	TRBJ2-3	CASSFLVADTQYF	TGTGCCAGCAGTTTTTTAGTGGCAGATACGCAGTATTTT
.	.	TRBV27	TRBJ2-7	CASSLGQFYEQYF	TGTGCCAGCAGTTTAGGGCAGTTCTACGAGCAGTACTTC
.	once	TRBV5-1	TRBJ2-1	CASSLATGWDEQFF	TGCGCCAGCAGCTTGGCTACAGGGTGGGATGAGCAGTTCTTC
TRBD1	.	TRBV10-3	TRBJ1-3	CAIKGQGAYTIYF	TGTGCCATCAAGGGACAGGGGGCTTACACCATATATTTT
TRBD1	.	TRBV28	TRBJ1-4	CASITSRGATNEKLFF	TGTGCCAGCATCACCTCCAGGGGGGCAACTAATGAAAAACTGTTTTTT
.	.	TRBV27	TRBJ1-5	CASSTGNQPQHF	TGTGCCAGCAGTACCGGCAATCAGCCCCAGCATTTT
.	.	TRBV4-1	TRBJ2-1	CASSQDPGQGSSYNEQFF	TGCGCCAGCAGCCAAGACCCTGGCCAGGGTAGCTCCTACAATGAGCAGTTCTTC
.	.	TRBV6-5	TRBJ2-1	CASKRGVSYNEQFF	TGTGCCAGCAAACGGGGAGTCTCCTACAATGAGCAGTTCTTC
.	few	TRBV9	TRBJ2-1	CASSVEWAPAGGGHEQFF	TGTGCCAGCAGCGTAGAGTGGGCCCCAGCGGGTGGGGGCCATGAGCAGTTCTTC
TRBD2	.	TRBV18	TRBJ2-7	CASSRGLAGGSSYEQYF	TGTGCCAGCTCACGGGGACTAGCGGGAGGAAGCTCCTACGAGCAGTACTTC
TRBD1	.	TRBV15	TRBJ1-6	CATSADRGLNSPLHF	TGTGCCACCAGCGCTGACAGGGGACTTAATTCACCCCTCCACTTT
.	.	TRBV20-1	TRBJ1-2	CSASRGVGYTF	TGCAGTGCTTCCCGGGGGGTTGGCTACACCTTC
TRBD2	.	TRBV6-5	TRBJ2-7	CASSSRREGSYEQYF	TGTGCCAGCAGCTCTCGCAGGGAGGGATCATACGAGCAGTACTTC
TRBD1	.	TRBV19	TRBJ2-3	CASSTTGADTQYF	TGTGCCAGTAGTACCACAGGGGCAGATACGCAGTATTTT
TRBD1	medium-sized	TRBV30	TRBJ1-5	CAWGRGPSNQPQHF	TGTGCCTGGGGCAGGGGGCCTAGCAATCAGCCCCAGCATTTT
.	.	TRBV28	TRBJ1-2	CASSLGWSGHHPSLRGYTF	TGTGCCAGCAGTTTAGGATGGTCGGGACATCACCCCTCTCTGCGGGGCTACACCTTC
.	.	TRBV19	TRBJ1-2	CASRDGGRDYGYTF	TGTGCCAGTAGAGATGGAGGGAGGGACTATGGCTACACCTTC
.	.	TRBV2	TRBJ1-5	CASSVERGNQPQHF	TGTGCCAGCAGTGTGGAACGGGGCAATCAGCCCCAGCATTTT
TRBD1	.	TRBV6-6	TRBJ1-3	CASSSDRGQGNTIYF	TGTGCCAGCAGTAGCGACAGGGGGCAGGGAAACACCATATATTTT
.	.	TRBV4-3	TRBJ2-1	CASSQSRGAPQGFF	TGCGCCAGCAGCCAAAGCCGGGGGGCCCCCCAAGGGTTCTTC
.	once	TRBV11-1	TRBJ2-7	CASSYQGASGGQYF	TGTGCCAGCAGCTATCAGGGGGCCTCGGGAGGGCAGTACTTC
.	once	TRBV28	TRBJ1-3	CASSFGNSGNTIYF	TGTGCCAGCAGTTTCGGGAACTCTGGAAACACCATATATTTT
TRBD2	.	TRBV5-1	TRBJ2-1	CASLAGGPSNEQFF	TGCGCCAGTCTAGCGGGAGGGCCCTCGAATGAGCAGTTCTTC
.	.	TRBV7-8	TRBJ2-5	CASSRQEYQETQYF	TGTGCCAGCAGCAGACAAGAGTACCAAGAGACCCAGTACTTC
TRBD2	.	TRBV6-5	TRBJ2-7	CASSLASGSSQYF	TGTGCCAGCAGTTTGGCTAGCGGGAGTTCCCAGTACTTC
.	.	TRBV28	TRBJ1-1	CASGTRNRITEAFF	TGTGCCAGCGGGACACGGAACCGTATCACTGAAGCTTTCTTT
TRBD2	.	TRBV7-6	TRBJ2-1	CASSSLPTSGGSYNEQFF	TGTGCCAGCAGCTCCCTTCCGACTAGCGGGGGCTCCTACAATGAGCAGTTCTTC
TRBD2	.	TRBV7-2	TRBJ2-3	CASSLLGSGGDTQYF	TGTGCCAGCAGCTTATTGGGGTCGGGAGGAGATACGCAGTATTTT
.	.	TRBV7-8	TRBJ2-2	CASSPPLRYRKNTGELFF	TGTGCCAGCAGCCCTCCTCTTAGGTACAGAAAGAACACCGGGGAGCTGTTTTTT
TRBD2	.	TRBV19	TRBJ2-6	CASSPGTSGRAGSGANVLTF	TGTGCCAGTAGTCCGGGGACTAGCGGGAGGGCAGGCTCTGGGGCCAACGTCCTGACTTTC
TRBD2	.	TRBV7-9	TRBJ2-7	CASSSGELYEQYF	TGTGCCAGCTCTAGCGGGGAGCTCTACGAGCAGTACTTC
TRBD2	.	TRBV5-1	TRBJ2-7	CASSYSGRATEQYF	TGCGCCAGCAGTTACAGCGGGAGGGCCACCGAGCAGTACTTC
.	.	TRBV11-2	TRBJ2-1	CASSPLPGRAHGFF	TGTGCCAGCAGCCCGCTACCCGGACGGGCTCATGGGTTCTTC
TRBD1	.	TRBV7-6	TRBJ2-1	CASSLSTGHYNEQFF	TGTGCCAGCAGCTTATCGACAGGGCATTACAATGAGCAGTTCTTC
TRBD1	once	TRBV27	TRBJ1-6	CASRDRDNSPLHF	TGTGCCAGCAGGGACAGGGACAATTCACCCCTCCACTTT
TRBD2	.	TRBV19	TRBJ2-1	CAVGGVRSSYNEQFF	TGTGCCGTGGGAGGGGTTCGTAGCTCCTACAATGAGCAGTTCTTC
TRBD1	.	TRBV9	TRBJ2-3	CASSGDRGTDTQYF	TGTGCCAGCAGCGGCGACAGGGGCACAGATACGCAGTATTTT
.	.	TRBV30	TRBJ2-7	CAWIQGEAEQYF	TGTGCCTGGATACAGGGAGAAGCCGAGCAGTACTTC
TRBD1	few	TRBV9	TRBJ2-3	CASSVATSTGISTDTQYF	TGTGCCAGCAGCGTAGCTACCTCGACAGGGATTAGCACAGATACGCAGTATTTT
.	.	TRBV19	TRBJ1-1	CASSPPQLTTEAFF	TGTGCCAGTAGCCCCCCCCAATTGACCACTGAAGCTTTCTTT
.	.	TRBV14	TRBJ2-1	CASSQFRGGGGSNEQFF	TGTGCCAGCAGCCAATTCAGGGGCGGAGGGGGGTCCAATGAGCAGTTCTTC
.	.	TRBV7-2	TRBJ2-1	CASSLSVRNYRDNEQFF	TGTGCCAGCAGCTTAAGTGTGCGGAACTACCGGGACAATGAGCAGTTCTTC